Presented here are 8 T cell receptor beta chains from one specimen sequenced in a study of naive and memory T cell subsets. Both TRBC1 and TRBC2 were covered by a beta constant-region primer of two equimolar oligonucleotides. TCRdb re-analysed the UMI-ligation and nested PCR reads in MiXCR, keeping a single row per CDR3 protein. The sample has around 35,000 distinct CDR3 sequences, roughly 14% seen once. Specimen: effector memory CD4+ T cells from blood. Subset given: effector memory, CD45RA- CD27-. These receptors were obtained from a human donor in good health.

This clonotype was recorded at least ten times. The chain is built from TRBV7-9 and TRBJ1-2, with D hard to call. CDR3 length: 15 residues. V lost 5 bases and J 5 bases, leaving 18 bases between the germline ends. Germline loops: CDR1 SEHNR, CDR2 FQNEAQ (reference sequence). This chain's CDR3 is CASSNNPPPRYGYTF. For the CDR3, the DNA is TGTGCCAGCAGCAACAATCCACCCCCCCGATATGGCTACACCTTC.

This CDR3 is CSAGTGKETQYF. In DNA form, the CDR3 reads TGCAGTGCTGGGACAGGGAAAGAGACCCAGTACTTC. The chain employs TRBV20-1 and TRBJ2-5; 9 bases match TRBD1. CDR3 size: 12 residues. Germline V lookup: CDR1 DFQATT, CDR2 SNEGSKA (reference sequence). The J segment lost 3 bases and the V segment lost 5 bases, leaving 1 base of the junction unmatched.

The chain uses TRBV5-4 and TRBJ2-2; 7 bases are shared with TRBD1. This CDR3 is built from 14 residues. J gave up 3 bases and V 3 bases, and 2 bases lay outside the gene matches. Looked up from germline, CDR1 is SGHNT and CDR2 is YYREEE (reference sequence). The CDR3 sequence: CASSSGQDTGELFF. DNA for the CDR3: TGTGCCAGCAGCTCCGGACAGGACACCGGGGAGCTGTTTTTT.

The table lists this clonotype with a count of one. V gene TRBV12-3 or TRBV12-4 combines with J gene TRBJ2-5; the match to TRBD1 covers 11 bases. The CDR3 length is 16 residues. Trimming at V came to 0 bases and at J to 6 bases, leaving 6 bases not matched to a gene. As DNA, the CDR3 is TGTGCCAGCAGTTTAGCCTCGGGACAGGGGGAGAAGACCCAGTACTTC. Protein sequence: CASSLASGQGEKTQYF.

By frequency in the sample, this clonotype is medium-sized. This chain links TRBV20-1 with TRBJ2-3; no definite D call. Germline V gives CDR1 DFQATT, CDR2 SNEGSKA (reference sequence). The length of the CDR3 is 12 residues. Trimming pared 6 bases from V and 0 bases from J, leaving 7 bases between. This chain's CDR3 is CSALGSTDTQYF. The CDR3 DNA is TGCAGTGCGTTGGGAAGCACAGATACGCAGTATTTT.

This clonotype is deemed medium-sized (0.01 to 0.1%). The chain recombines TRBV11-2 with TRBJ2-7; no clear D. V was cut by 2 bases and J by 3 bases, with 14 bases left in between. The CDR3 sequence is 15 residues long. From germline, CDR1 is SGHAT and CDR2 FQNNGV. Written as DNA, the CDR3 is TGTGCCAGCAGCTTATTGTCGGATAGGGACTACGAGCAGTACTTC. This translates into CASSLLSDRDYEQYF.

This clonotype was counted many times. The rearrangement joins TRBV6-2 or TRBV6-3 to TRBJ2-5; 9 positions agree with TRBD2. CDR1 and CDR2 from the germline V gene are MNHEY and SVGEGT. The CDR3 is 16 residues long. Trimming took 2 bases from V and 1 from J; bases not matched to a gene: 5. The CDR3 protein is CASSYGGTSSQETQYF. CDR3 DNA sequence: TGTGCCAGCAGTTACGGAGGGACTAGCAGCCAAGAGACCCAGTACTTC.

Many counts were recorded for this clonotype. This chain links TRBV7-2 with TRBJ2-5, with a tentative D call TRBD2 (6 bases). This CDR3 is 14 amino acids long. Trimming took off 1 base at V and 4 bases at J, with 10 bases between the two ends. The germline V gene has CDR1 SGHTA and CDR2 FQGNSA. The CDR3 DNA sequence: TGTGCCAGCAGCTTAGGTGGAGGGCGAGAGACCCAGTACTTC. Protein sequence: CASSLGGGRETQYF.